One sample yielded the 10 T cell receptor beta chains listed below, sequenced in a study of cytomegalovirus exposure and HLA in healthy donors. The PCR employed 60 Vbeta primers together with 13 Jbeta primers. Sequencing was performed with immunoSEQ multiplex PCR; in TCRdb, only in-frame clones are kept and a portion is missing. The sample shows about 130,000 clones, over 70% of them seen only once. The sample comprised PBMCs. These receptors came from a man aged 25-45 years in good health and CMV-seronegative.

This rearrangement joins TRBV7-6 to TRBJ1-1; D is possibly TRBD1 (6 bases). CDR3 length: 15 amino acids. Deletions cut 6 bases from V and 5 bases from J, with 19 bases between. In germline, CDR1 is SGHVS, CDR2 FNYEAQ. The CDR3 DNA follows: TGTGCCAGCAGTCTGGATCAGGGGTTTATGACTGAAGCTTTCTTT. This encodes CASSLDQGFMTEAFF.

Comment on this clone: A read error may account for a junction end that differs from germline. The gene calls are TRBV7-9 and TRBJ1-5; no reliable D call. Germline CDR1 reads SEHNR; CDR2 reads FQNEAQ (reference sequence). The CDR3 runs to 12 residues. In DNA form, the CDR3 reads TGTTCCAGCAGCCGCGATTATCAGCCCCAGCATTTT. Translating gives CSSSRDYQPQHF.

The chain combines TRBV9 with TRBJ2-7, with TRBD1 as a possible D gene (6 bases). CDR3 length: 14 residues. Per the germline V gene, CDR1 is SGDLS and CDR2 is YYNGEE. V was shortened by 0 bases and J by 5 bases, with 12 bases between the two germline ends. The CDR3 bases are TGTGCCAGCAGCGTAGAGGGGGTCCCGGACGAGCAGTACTTC. It translates to CASSVEGVPDEQYF.

Only one count was recorded for this clone. The chain carries TRBV27 and TRBJ2-7; 14 bases agree with TRBD2. After removal of 5 bases from V and 4 bases from J, the junction contained 16 bases not matched to a gene. Per germline, CDR1 MNHEY and CDR2 SMNVEV (reference sequence). This CDR3 is 19 amino acids long. The CDR3 loop reads CASSVAGTSGSAFRYEQYF. The CDR3 DNA is TGTGCCAGCAGTGTCGCCGGGACTAGCGGGAGCGCGTTTCGGTACGAGCAGTACTTC.

V gene TRBV2 combines with J gene TRBJ2-7, with a tentative D call TRBD1 (5 bases). Germline lookup yields CDR1 SNHLY and CDR2 FYNNEI. The CDR3 is made up of 13 amino acids. V dropped 8 bases and J dropped 3 bases, with 14 bases sitting between them. The CDR3 region is CASSEQGNYEQYF. CDR3 DNA sequence: TGTGCCAGCTCCGAGCAGGGTAACTACGAGCAGTACTTC.

The chain employs TRBV10-3 and TRBJ1-4, with TRBD1 matching over 7 bases. V shed 6 bases, J shed 6 bases, and the junction held 10 bases outside the gene matches. The CDR3 contains 15 residues. The germline V gene encodes CDR1 ENHRY and CDR2 SYGVKD. CDR3 in DNA: TGTGCCATCAGCGCTAATCAGGGGGAGGATGAAAAACTGTTTTTT. Encoded protein: CAISANQGEDEKLFF.

The chain uses TRBV12-5 and TRBJ2-2; the match to TRBD2 covers 9 bases. This CDR3 has 14 amino acids. J gave up 4 bases and V 7 bases, and 4 bases lay outside the gene matches. From germline, CDR1 is LGHNT and CDR2 FRNRAP. The CDR3 here is CASDSGSPTGELFF. The CDR3 DNA reads TGTGCTAGTGATAGCGGGAGCCCCACCGGGGAGCTGTTTTTT.

V gene TRBV29-1 combines with J gene TRBJ2-3; D is unclear. The CDR3 is 12 residues long. The V gene lost 4 bases and the J gene lost 4 bases, with 9 bases spanning the gap. Germline V CDR1 and CDR2: SQVTM, ANQGSEA. CDR3 nucleotide sequence: TGCAGCGTTGCGAAAGAGGCAGATACGCAGTATTTT. Residues: CSVAKEADTQYF.

The V gene is TRBV7-9, the J gene TRBJ2-2; a possible D gene is TRBD2 (5 bases). From germline, CDR1 is SEHNR and CDR2 FQNEAQ (reference sequence). V dropped 0 bases and J dropped 2 bases, with 13 bases sitting between them. The CDR3 runs to 17 residues. This chain's CDR3 is CASSLAGRGTNTGELFF. CDR3 sequence (DNA): TGTGCCAGCAGCTTAGCCGGCCGGGGAACAAACACCGGGGAGCTGTTTTTT.

This chain connects TRBV2 to TRBJ1-4; D unresolved. The germline V gene has CDR1 SNHLY and CDR2 FYNNEI. This CDR3 spans 14 amino acids. V shed 7 bases and J shed 6 bases, with 15 bases lying between them. The DNA for the CDR3 is TGTGCCAGCATGTCTCAGGCCGTCTATGAAAAACTGTTTTTT. Translation: CASMSQAVYEKLFF.